The rows below give T cell receptor beta chains drawn from one sample of a study of PD-L1 blockade in urothelial cancer. Clones were read by immunoSEQ multiplex PCR, and TCRdb kept only the in-frame ones, dropping some. The sample has tens of thousands of clones; around 80% are singletons. The sample in question was PBMCs, obtained around atezolizumab (anti-PD-L1) treatment. All receptors come from a man between 70 and 80 years old with urothelial cancer. Each CDR3 is given with its conserved first and last residue. The D gene is left open where the match is weak.

D gene: TRBD2; V gene: TRBV7-8; CDR3 protein: CASSSIAGRPEEQYF
D gene: .; V gene: TRBV5-8; CDR3 protein: CASSRAEVGELFF
D gene: TRBD1; V gene: TRBV9; CDR3 protein: CASSGQGEWTYGYTF
D gene: TRBD2; V gene: TRBV2; CDR3 protein: CASSWTSEQFF
D gene: .; V gene: TRBV5-1; CDR3 protein: CASSPSGGENIQYF
D gene: .; V gene: TRBV29-1; CDR3 protein: CSGTDRYNEQFF
D gene: TRBD1; V gene: TRBV28; CDR3 protein: CASSFTDRTQFF
D gene: TRBD2; V gene: TRBV4-2; CDR3 protein: CASSQARGGGADTQYF
D gene: TRBD2; V gene: TRBV30; CDR3 protein: CATRRTSGRGETQYF
D gene: TRBD2; V gene: TRBV5-1; CDR3 protein: CASSRGLAGAEETQYF
D gene: .; V gene: TRBV27; CDR3 protein: CASSLGSQVSGNTIYF
D gene: TRBD1; V gene: TRBV5-1; CDR3 protein: CASSQTGSYEQYF
D gene: .; V gene: TRBV6-5; CDR3 protein: CASSYFQGSEQYF
D gene: TRBD1; V gene: TRBV25-1; CDR3 protein: CASSAPGTGPTDTQYF
D gene: .; V gene: TRBV11-2; CDR3 protein: CASGVYGGGAGELFF
D gene: .; V gene: TRBV27; CDR3 protein: CASGPSAGPYEQYF
D gene: .; V gene: TRBV10-3; CDR3 protein: CAIGRQLLSGNTIYF
D gene: TRBD1; V gene: TRBV10-3; CDR3 protein: CAISDEGTGIYGYTF
D gene: TRBD1; V gene: TRBV5-6; CDR3 protein: CASSRWGQGDTGELFF
D gene: TRBD1; V gene: TRBV4-2; CDR3 protein: CASSRDRGGGYGYTF
D gene: .; V gene: TRBV18; CDR3 protein: CASSPRRPGEGTDTQYF
D gene: TRBD1; V gene: TRBV13; CDR3 protein: CASSFGQGDTEAFF
D gene: .; V gene: TRBV27; CDR3 protein: CASSLGGAGKGYTF
D gene: TRBD1; V gene: TRBV6-6; CDR3 protein: CASRGQGAFDEQFF
D gene: .; V gene: TRBV27; CDR3 protein: CASSLQGGNEQFF
D gene: TRBD1; V gene: TRBV5-5; CDR3 protein: CASSPGDRSEAFF
D gene: .; V gene: TRBV30; CDR3 protein: CAWSPGGRGYTF